Each of the 26 T cell receptor beta chains below was sequenced from the same sample in a study of blood T cell repertoires in COVID-19 (TCRdb year 2020). Libraries were prepared through the immunoSEQ multiplex PCR assay. TCRdb took over this immuneACCESS table, retaining in-frame rearrangements with V and J assigned. Such tables are incomplete; in checked studies, under half of the missing clones stem from an unresolved V gene, and the remainder is unexplained. The sample table shows approximately 65,000 clones, and 90% are seen once. The top ten clones comprise approximately 5% of the sample. The sample taken for sequencing was peripheral blood. These TCRs come from a woman aged 18-30 years with acute or convalescent COVID-19.

This chain links TRBV30 with TRBJ2-5; TRBD1 agrees at 8 bases. V was pared by 4 bases and J by 5 bases, with 9 bases of the junction left unmatched. The germline gives CDR1 GTSNPN, CDR2 SVGIG (reference sequence). The CDR3 spans 14 residues. The CDR3 nucleotides read TGTGCCTGGAATCGGGACAGGTGGATGGAGACCCAGTACTTC. Protein sequence: CAWNRDRWMETQYF. Full variable domain (missing parts from reference TRBV30 and TRBJ2-5): SQTIHQWPATLVQPVGSPLSLECTVEGTSNPNLYWYRQAAGRGLQLLFYSVGIGQISSEVPQNLSASRPQDRQFILSSKKLLLSDSGFYLCAWNRDRWMETQYFGPGTRLLVL.

This clone was seen a few times. This chain connects TRBV19 to TRBJ2-2, with 9 bases matching TRBD2. CDR1 is LNHDA and CDR2 is SQIVND in the germline V gene (reference sequence). The CDR3 sequence is 17 residues long. The J segment lost 4 bases and the V segment lost 3 bases, leaving 9 bases of the junction unmatched. The CDR3: CASSIVLAGLRTGELFF. Written as DNA, the CDR3 is TGTGCCAGTAGTATTGTGCTAGCGGGACTTCGCACCGGGGAGCTGTTTTTT.

The rearrangement joins TRBV30 to TRBJ1-4; no firm D call. V lost 4 bases, J lost 3 bases, and 9 bases lay in between. CDR1 and CDR2 from the germline V gene are GTSNPN and SVGIG (reference sequence). The CDR3 runs to 13 residues. This CDR3 is CAWMTQSNEKLFF. CDR3 DNA: TGTGCCTGGATGACTCAATCTAATGAAAAACTGTTTTTT.

The rearrangement links TRBV15 to TRBJ2-7; a weak D match, TRBD1 (6 bases). There are 15 residues in the CDR3. Germline CDR1 reads LNHNV; CDR2 reads YYDKDF (reference sequence). V was shortened by 0 bases and J by 2 bases, with 11 bases between the two germline ends. The CDR3 DNA sequence: TGTGCCACCAGCAGAGATCGAGGACAGACCTACGAGCAGTACTTC. Translated, it gives CATSRDRGQTYEQYF.

J is TRBJ1-4 and V is TRBV3-1 (or the pseudogene TRBV3-2); D remains unclear. The CDR3 totals 13 residues. Germline CDR1 reads LGHDT; CDR2 reads YNNKEL (reference sequence). V lost 6 bases and J lost 7, with 12 bases in between. The CDR3 reads CASSERRSEKLFF. CDR3 bases: TGTGCCAGCAGTGAGAGGCGCTCTGAAAAACTGTTTTTT.

This chain links TRBV7-6 with TRBJ2-5; 9 bases agree with TRBD1. Germline V lookup: CDR1 SGHVS, CDR2 FNYEAQ. The V and J ends lost 5 bases and 7 bases, in that order; junction bases with no gene match: 14. The CDR3 is 16 residues long. CDR3 coding DNA: TGTGCCAGCAGCCATTCCACAGGGGGCGGGTCTCGGACCCAGTACTTC. Translated: CASSHSTGGGSRTQYF.

The chain couples TRBV18 to TRBJ2-3; TRBD1 matches 8 bases. CDR3 length: 17 amino acids. Germline trimming cut 6 bases from V and 3 bases from J; bases unmatched to any gene: 14. The V gene's germline CDR1 is KGHSH and CDR2 LQKENI. CDR3 amino acids: CASSRTGNNGGTDTQYF. The CDR3 DNA follows: TGTGCCAGCTCTAGGACAGGGAATAACGGTGGGACAGATACGCAGTATTTT.

This chain uses TRBV5-5 with TRBJ1-2, with D tentatively TRBD1 (5 bases). Trimming removed 4 bases at V and 5 bases at J, with 12 bases between. Per the germline V gene, CDR1 is SGHKS and CDR2 is YYEKEE (reference sequence). CDR3 length: 13 residues. CDR3 sequence (DNA): TGTGCCAGCAGCGAACGCGACAGATATGGCTACACCTTC. Translating it yields CASSERDRYGYTF. Complete variable domain (other parts from reference TRBV5-5 and TRBJ1-2): DAGVTQSPTHLIKTRGQQVTLRCSPISGHKSVSWYQQVLGQGPQFIFQYYEKEERGRGNFPDRFSARQFPNYSSELNVNALLLGDSALYLCASSERDRYGYTFGSGTRLTVV.

V is TRBV7-9 and J is TRBJ2-1; TRBD2 might be the D (7 bases). Germline V gives CDR1 SEHNR, CDR2 FQNEAQ (reference sequence). The CDR3 is made up of 14 amino acids. V was pared by 5 bases and J by 9 bases, with 17 bases between. Written as DNA, the CDR3 is TGTGCCAGCAGCCTTCTCGCGGGGGCCGCTGAGCAGTTCTTC. This sequence encodes CASSLLAGAAEQFF.

V gene TRBV2 combines with J gene TRBJ2-2; 7 nucleotides match TRBD2. The CDR3 covers 17 residues. With 6 bases clipped from V and 0 bases from J, the junction kept 10 bases outside the gene matches. Germline V gene data show CDR1 as SNHLY and CDR2 as FYNNEI. The CDR3 reads CASSARAGRSNTGELFF. The CDR3 DNA reads as TGTGCCAGCAGCGCCAGAGCGGGGAGATCGAACACCGGGGAGCTGTTTTTT.

This chain connects TRBV5-1 to TRBJ1-6; D might be TRBD1 (6 bases). CDR1 is SGHRS, CDR2 YFSETQ, per germline. CDR3 size: 13 residues. V was shortened by 4 bases and J by 15 bases, with 17 bases between the two germline ends. In DNA form, the CDR3 reads TGCGCCAGCAGCAGTACGGGGGGCAGTGACCTCCACTTT. This encodes CASSSTGGSDLHF.

This clone was recorded once. This sequence joins TRBV7-9 and TRBJ1-2, with 7 bases identical to TRBD1. CDR1 is SEHNR, CDR2 FQNEAQ, per germline (reference sequence). The CDR3 consists of 13 residues. V was clipped by 8 bases and J by 7 bases; unmatched bases: 10. CDR3 sequence: CASRVGGQTGYTF. Written as DNA, the CDR3 is TGTGCCAGCCGAGTAGGGGGCCAAACTGGCTACACCTTC.

The chain couples TRBV7-2 to TRBJ2-5; 15 nucleotides line up with TRBD2. The J segment lost 2 bases and the V segment lost 1 base, leaving 2 bases of the junction unmatched. CDR1 SGHTA and CDR2 FQGNSA come from the germline V gene. This CDR3 comprises 17 residues. The CDR3 nucleotides are TGTGCCAGCAGCTTAGTCGGGACTAGCGGGAGGCAAGAGACCCAGTACTTC. The encoded protein is CASSLVGTSGRQETQYF.

Regarding this clone: Other DNA sequences in the same sample also yield this CDR3. The rearrangement uses TRBV11-3 and TRBJ2-3; D call uncertain. The CDR3 is made up of 13 amino acids. The ends were cut back, 3 bases at V and 0 bases at J, with 4 bases in the middle. Per germline, CDR1 SGHNT and CDR2 YENEEA. The CDR3 protein is CASSLASTDTQYF. CDR3 coding DNA: TGTGCCAGCAGCTTGGCTAGCACAGATACGCAGTATTTT.

The chain employs TRBV19 and TRBJ2-2; 7 positions agree with TRBD2. CDR3 size: 17 residues. Losses at the gene ends were 6 bases for V and 6 bases for J; bases not matched to a gene: 16. Germline CDR1 LNHDA, CDR2 SQIVND (reference sequence). The CDR3: CASRGLRMREGPGELFF. The CDR3 DNA reads TGTGCCAGTAGAGGCCTTAGGATGAGGGAGGGACCCGGGGAGCTGTTTTTT.

This chain's CDR3 is CASSLLLAGGDTQYF. The CDR3 DNA reads as TGTGCCAGCAGCTTATTACTAGCGGGAGGAGATACGCAGTATTTT. This chain joins TRBV7-9 and TRBJ2-3; 12 bases agree with TRBD2. CDR1 is SEHNR, CDR2 FQNEAQ, per germline (reference sequence). After removal of 2 bases from V and 5 bases from J, the junction contained 2 bases not matched to a gene. This CDR3 contains 15 residues.

The count of this clone is one. V is TRBV3-1 (or the pseudogene TRBV3-2) and J is TRBJ2-3; maybe TRBD2 (6 bases). The germline CDR1 and CDR2 sequences are LGHDT and YNNKEL (reference sequence). The V end was cut by 1 base, the J end by 7 bases, with 12 bases between. This CDR3 has 14 residues. CDR3 in amino acids: CASSQVGAGNTQYF. DNA of the CDR3: TGTGCCAGCAGCCAAGTCGGAGCGGGCAATACGCAGTATTTT.

V usage is TRBV28 and J usage is TRBJ2-1; no firm D call. The germline gives CDR1 MDHEN, CDR2 SYDVKM. V was trimmed by 2 bases and J by 7 bases, leaving 12 bases between them. The CDR3 extends over 14 amino acids. The CDR3 bases are TGTGCCAGCAGTTTAGGTCTTCCGACTAATGAGCAGTTCTTC. Amino acids: CASSLGLPTNEQFF.

The chain joins TRBV18 to TRBJ2-2, with D tentatively TRBD2 (5 bases). The length of the CDR3 is 15 residues. CDR1 KGHSH and CDR2 LQKENI come from the germline V gene. V lost 6 bases to trimming and J lost 5 bases, with 16 bases between them. CDR3 bases: TGTGCCAGCTCCCTACTAGAGAGTCGTACCGGGGAGCTGTTTTTT. Its translation is CASSLLESRTGELFF.

V gene TRBV7-2 combines with J gene TRBJ2-3; 7 nucleotides line up with TRBD1. Germline CDR1 SGHTA, CDR2 FQGNSA. V was pared by 1 base and J by 2 bases, with 12 bases of the junction left unmatched. This CDR3 spans 18 amino acids. CDR3 region: CASSLGGGEVLDTDTQYF. CDR3 sequence (DNA): TGTGCCAGCAGCTTAGGAGGGGGCGAGGTCTTGGACACAGATACGCAGTATTTT.

The rearrangement uses TRBV2 and TRBJ1-1, with 7 bases identical to TRBD1. V dropped 8 bases and J dropped 1; count of bases not matched to a gene: 16. CDR1 is SNHLY, CDR2 FYNNEI, per germline. This CDR3 has 17 amino acids. Here the CDR3 DNA reads TGTGCCAGCGTTAAAACGGGACAGCATTCTAAGAACACTGAAGCTTTCTTT. Translating gives CASVKTGQHSKNTEAFF.

The V and J genes are TRBV6-1 and TRBJ1-6; D might be TRBD1 (6 bases). V dropped 0 bases and J dropped 7 bases, with 13 bases sitting between them. Germline V CDR1 and CDR2: MNHNS, SASEGT. This CDR3 contains 16 residues. The CDR3 nucleotides read TGTGCCAGCAGTGAAGCGCACCGGACAGTGAATTCACCCCTCCACTTT. As protein: CASSEAHRTVNSPLHF.

V and J are TRBV30 and TRBJ1-2; 8 nucleotides align to TRBD1. CDR1 is GTSNPN, CDR2 SVGIG, per germline (reference sequence). Trimming removed 3 bases from V and 8 bases from J; junction bases left unmatched: 8. The CDR3 runs 13 residues. The CDR3 nucleotides are TGTGCCTGGAGGACAGGGGACTGGGGCGGCTACACCTTC. Translation gives CAWRTGDWGGYTF.

This chain joins TRBV15 and TRBJ1-1; D not certain. The CDR3 runs to 13 residues. The V and J ends lost 0 bases and 7 bases respectively, with 9 bases between them. Germline CDR1 and CDR2: LNHNV and YYDKDF (reference sequence). In DNA form, the CDR3 reads TGTGCCACCAGCAGAGAGGTTCGCGTTGAAGCTTTCTTT. Residues: CATSREVRVEAFF.

The gene calls are TRBV10-2 and TRBJ1-1; D possibly corresponds to TRBD1 (5 bases). This CDR3 has 14 residues. Trimming took 6 bases from V and 1 from J, leaving 12 bases between them. CDR1 WSHSY and CDR2 SAAADI come from the germline V gene. CDR3 in DNA: TGCGCCAGCAGGGACACTTATCGGAACACTGAAGCTTTCTTT. It specifies CASRDTYRNTEAFF.

The V call is TRBV5-6, the J call TRBJ2-2; D perhaps matches TRBD2 (6 bases). CDR1 is SGHDT, CDR2 YYEEEE, per germline. CDR3 size: 17 residues. The V end was cut by 0 bases, the J end by 6 bases, with 18 bases between. The CDR3 reads CASSLGSSAGGAGELFF. In nucleotides, the CDR3 is TGTGCCAGCAGCTTGGGGTCTTCGGCGGGCGGGGCCGGGGAGCTGTTTTTT.